Detailed here is one TCR beta chain. The sample is drawn from a study of blood T cell repertoires in COVID-19. As for the study in general: Acute and convalescent COVID-19 samples came from the United States, Italy and Spain.

The repertoire was sequenced with immunoSEQ multiplex PCR; TCRdb's copy has only in-frame clones and lacks some. The table has under 250,000 clones, about 89% seen once. Sequences were obtained from peripheral blood. The clonotype comes from a man aged 55 to 70 who had recovered from COVID-19.

CDR3 residues: CASTRRGGGEKAFF. The CDR3, as DNA: TGTGCCAGCACCCGACGGGGCGGGGGTGAAAAAGCTTTCTTT. This rearrangement joins TRBV6-6 to TRBJ1-1; a possible D gene is TRBD1 (5 bases). The CDR3 is made up of 14 amino acids. Trimming left V 7 bases short and J 9 bases short, with 21 bases between. Germline-derived CDR1 and CDR2 are MNHNY and SVGAGI (reference sequence).